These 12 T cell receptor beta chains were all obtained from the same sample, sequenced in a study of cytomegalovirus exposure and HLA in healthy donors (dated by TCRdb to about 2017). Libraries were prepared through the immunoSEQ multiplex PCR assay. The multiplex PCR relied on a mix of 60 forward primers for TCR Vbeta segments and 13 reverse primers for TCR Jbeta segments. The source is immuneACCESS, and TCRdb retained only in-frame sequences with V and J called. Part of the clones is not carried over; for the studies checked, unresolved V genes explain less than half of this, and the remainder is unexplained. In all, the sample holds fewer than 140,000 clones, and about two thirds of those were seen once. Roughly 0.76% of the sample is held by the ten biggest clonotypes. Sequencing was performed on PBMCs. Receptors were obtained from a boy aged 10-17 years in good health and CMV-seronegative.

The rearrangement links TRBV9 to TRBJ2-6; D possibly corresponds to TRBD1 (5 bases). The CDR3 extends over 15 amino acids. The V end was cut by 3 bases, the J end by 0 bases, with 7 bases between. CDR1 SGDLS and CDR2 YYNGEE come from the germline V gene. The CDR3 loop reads CASSAGHSGANVLTF. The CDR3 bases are TGTGCCAGCAGCGCCGGACACTCTGGGGCCAACGTCCTGACTTTC. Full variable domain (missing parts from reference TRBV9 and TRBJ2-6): DSGVTQTPKHLITATGQRVTLRCSPRSGDLSVYWYQQSLDQGLQFLIQYYNGEERAKGNILERFSAQQFPDLHSELNLSSLELGDSALYFCASSAGHSGANVLTFGAGSRLTVL.

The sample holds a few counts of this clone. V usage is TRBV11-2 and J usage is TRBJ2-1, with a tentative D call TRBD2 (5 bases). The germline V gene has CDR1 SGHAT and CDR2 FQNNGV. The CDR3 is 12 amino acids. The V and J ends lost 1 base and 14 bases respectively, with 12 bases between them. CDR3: CASSLGLASKFF. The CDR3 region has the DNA TGTGCCAGCAGCTTAGGATTGGCTAGCAAGTTCTTC.

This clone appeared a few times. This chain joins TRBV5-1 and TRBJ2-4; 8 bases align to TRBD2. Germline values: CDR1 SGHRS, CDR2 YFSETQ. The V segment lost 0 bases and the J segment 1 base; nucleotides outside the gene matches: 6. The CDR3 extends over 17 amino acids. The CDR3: CASSLARGGEAKNIQYF. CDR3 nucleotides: TGCGCCAGCAGCTTGGCCCGGGGGGGGGAGGCCAAAAACATTCAGTACTTC.

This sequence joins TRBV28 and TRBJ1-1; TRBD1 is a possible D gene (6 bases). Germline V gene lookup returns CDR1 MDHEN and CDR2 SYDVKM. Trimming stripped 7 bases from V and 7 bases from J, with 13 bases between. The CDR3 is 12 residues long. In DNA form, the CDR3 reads TGTGCCAGCATCCTACAGGGTTTTGAAGCTTTCTTT. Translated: CASILQGFEAFF.

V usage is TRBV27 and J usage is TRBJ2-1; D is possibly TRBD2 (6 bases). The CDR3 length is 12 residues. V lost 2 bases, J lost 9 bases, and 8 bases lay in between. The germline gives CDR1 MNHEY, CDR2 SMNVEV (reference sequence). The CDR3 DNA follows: TGTGCCAGCAGTTTAGGAGCGGGTGAGCAGTTCTTC. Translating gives CASSLGAGEQFF.

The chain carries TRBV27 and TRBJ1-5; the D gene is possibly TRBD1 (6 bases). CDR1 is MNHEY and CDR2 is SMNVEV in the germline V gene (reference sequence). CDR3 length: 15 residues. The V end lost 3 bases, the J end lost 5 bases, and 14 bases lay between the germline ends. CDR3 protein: CASSLVRGKDQPQHF. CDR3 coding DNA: TGTGCCAGCAGTTTGGTAAGGGGGAAAGATCAGCCCCAGCATTTT.

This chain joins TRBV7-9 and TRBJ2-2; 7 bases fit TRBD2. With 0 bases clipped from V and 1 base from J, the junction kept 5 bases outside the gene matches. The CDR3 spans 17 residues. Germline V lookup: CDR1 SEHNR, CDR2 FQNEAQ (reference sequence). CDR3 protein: CASSLAGSSGNTGELFF. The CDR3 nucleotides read TGTGCCAGCAGCTTAGCGGGGTCTAGCGGGAACACCGGGGAGCTGTTTTTT.

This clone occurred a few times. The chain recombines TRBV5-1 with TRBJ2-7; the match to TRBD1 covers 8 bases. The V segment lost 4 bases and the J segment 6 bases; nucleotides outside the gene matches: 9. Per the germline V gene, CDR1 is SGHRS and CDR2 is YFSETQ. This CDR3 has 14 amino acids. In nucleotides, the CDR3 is TGCGCCAGCAGCCCGCGACAGGGGCCGGGCGAGCAGTACTTC. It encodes CASSPRQGPGEQYF.

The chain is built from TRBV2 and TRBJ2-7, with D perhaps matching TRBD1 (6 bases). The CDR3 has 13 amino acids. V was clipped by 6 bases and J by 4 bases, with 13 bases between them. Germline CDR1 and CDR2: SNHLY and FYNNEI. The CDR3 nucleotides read TGTGCCAGCAGGCAACAGGGATCGTACGAGCAGTACTTC. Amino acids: CASRQQGSYEQYF. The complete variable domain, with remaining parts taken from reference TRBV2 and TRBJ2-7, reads EPEVTQTPSHQVTQMGQEVILRCVPISNHLYFYWYRQILGQKVEFLVSFYNNEISEKSEIFDDQFSVERPDGSNFTLKIRSTKLEDSAMYFCASRQQGSYEQYFGPGTRLTVT.

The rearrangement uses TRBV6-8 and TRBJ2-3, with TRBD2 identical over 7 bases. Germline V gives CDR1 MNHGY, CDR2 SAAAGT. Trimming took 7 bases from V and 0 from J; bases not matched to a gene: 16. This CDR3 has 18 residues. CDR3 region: CASIRQRGILTSTDTQYF. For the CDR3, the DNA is TGTGCCAGCATTAGGCAGCGGGGCATCTTAACTAGCACAGATACGCAGTATTTT.

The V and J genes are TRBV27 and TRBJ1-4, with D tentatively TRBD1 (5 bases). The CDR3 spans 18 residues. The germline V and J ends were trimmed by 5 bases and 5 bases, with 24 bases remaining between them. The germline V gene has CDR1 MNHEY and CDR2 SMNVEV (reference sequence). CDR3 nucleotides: TGTGCCAGCAGTAAGAAAATTACTATGGGGGGACCGAATGAAAAACTGTTTTTT. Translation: CASSKKITMGGPNEKLFF. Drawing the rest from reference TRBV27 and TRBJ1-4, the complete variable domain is EAQVTQNPRYLITVTGKKLTVTCSQNMNHEYMSWYRQDPGLGLRQIYYSMNVEVTDKGDVPEGYKVSRKEKRNFPLILESPSPNQTSLYFCASSKKITMGGPNEKLFFGSGTQLSVL.

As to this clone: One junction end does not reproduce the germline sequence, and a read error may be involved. CDR3 residues: CASSEMRQTNYGYPF. CDR3 bases: TGTGCCAGCAGTGAGATGAGGCAGACTAACTATGGCTACCCCTTC. The chain recombines TRBV2 with TRBJ1-2, with unresolved D. The CDR3 sequence is 15 residues long. CDR1 and CDR2 from the germline V gene are SNHLY and FYNNEI.